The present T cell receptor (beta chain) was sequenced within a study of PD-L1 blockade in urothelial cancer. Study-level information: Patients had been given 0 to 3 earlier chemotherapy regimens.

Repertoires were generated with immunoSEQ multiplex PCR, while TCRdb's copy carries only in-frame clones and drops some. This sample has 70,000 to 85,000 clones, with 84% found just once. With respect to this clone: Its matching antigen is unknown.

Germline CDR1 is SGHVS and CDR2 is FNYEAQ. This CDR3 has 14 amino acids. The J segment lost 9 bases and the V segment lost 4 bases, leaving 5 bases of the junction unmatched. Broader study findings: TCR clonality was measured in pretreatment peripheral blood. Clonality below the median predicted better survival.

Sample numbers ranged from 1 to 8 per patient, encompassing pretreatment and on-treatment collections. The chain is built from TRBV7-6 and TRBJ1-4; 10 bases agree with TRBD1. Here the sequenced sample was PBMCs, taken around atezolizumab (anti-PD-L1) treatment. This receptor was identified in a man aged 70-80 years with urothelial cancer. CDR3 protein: CASSSGTGAQKLFF. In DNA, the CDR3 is TGTGCCAGCAGCTCCGGGACAGGGGCGCAAAAACTGTTTTTT.